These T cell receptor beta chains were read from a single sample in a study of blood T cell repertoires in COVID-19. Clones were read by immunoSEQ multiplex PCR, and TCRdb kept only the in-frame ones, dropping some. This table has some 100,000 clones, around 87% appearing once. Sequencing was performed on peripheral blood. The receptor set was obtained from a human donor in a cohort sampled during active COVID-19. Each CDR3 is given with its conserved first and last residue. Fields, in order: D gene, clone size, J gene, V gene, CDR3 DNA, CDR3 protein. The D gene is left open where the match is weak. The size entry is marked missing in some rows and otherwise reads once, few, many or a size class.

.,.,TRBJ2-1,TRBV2,TGTGCCAGCACTCCCGAGGGCACTGGGAATGAGCAGTTCTTC,CASTPEGTGNEQFF
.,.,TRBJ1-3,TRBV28,TGTGCCAGCAGTTCCGGGAGCGGAAACACCATATATTTT,CASSSGSGNTIYF
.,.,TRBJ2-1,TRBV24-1,TGTGCCACCAGTGATCCAGGGCCCTCCTACAATGAGCAGTTCTTC,CATSDPGPSYNEQFF
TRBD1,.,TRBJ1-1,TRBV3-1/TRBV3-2,TGTGCCAGCAGCCTCCGACAGGGTGGGACTGAAGCTTTCTTT,CASSLRQGGTEAFF
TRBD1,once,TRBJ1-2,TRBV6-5,TGTGCCAGCAGGGGGACAGAGCTTTATGGCTACACCTTC,CASRGTELYGYTF
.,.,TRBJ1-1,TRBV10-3,TGTGCCATCAGTGATAGCGGACAAGCGAACACTGAAGCTTTCTTT,CAISDSGQANTEAFF
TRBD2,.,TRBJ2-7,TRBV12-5,TGTGCTAGTGGTTTGGCCCAGACTAGCGGGGTCTCGATCAAGCAGTACTTC,CASGLAQTSGVSIKQYF
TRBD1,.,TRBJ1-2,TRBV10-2,TGCGCCAGCAGGGGACAGAGAGACTATGGCTACACCTTC,CASRGQRDYGYTF
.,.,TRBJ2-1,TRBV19,TGTGCCAGTAGTAGGACTACCTCCTCCTACTACAATGAGCAGTTCTTC,CASSRTTSSYYNEQFF
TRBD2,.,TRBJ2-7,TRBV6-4,TGTGCCAGCAGTGTCCGAGCGGGGGGGCCCTACGAGCAGTACTTC,CASSVRAGGPYEQYF
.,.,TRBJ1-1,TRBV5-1,TGCGCCAGCAGCTCCCTAGAGGCTGGAACGTCTGAAGCTTTCTTT,CASSSLEAGTSEAFF
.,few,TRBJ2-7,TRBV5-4,TGTGCCAGCAGCCGAGGGTTATACGAGCAGTACTTC,CASSRGLYEQYF
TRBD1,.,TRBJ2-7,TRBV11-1,TGTGCCAGCAGCTCGGGACAGTTCTACGAGCAGTACTTC,CASSSGQFYEQYF
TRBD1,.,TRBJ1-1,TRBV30,TGTGCCTGGAGTGGGACAGGGGGGACTGAAGCTTTCTTT,CAWSGTGGTEAFF
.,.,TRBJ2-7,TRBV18,TGTGCCAGCTCACCTAACTACGAGCAGTACTTC,CASSPNYEQYF
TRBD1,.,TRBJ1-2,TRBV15,TGTGCCACCAGCCCACGACAGGGGGACTATGGCTACACCTTC,CATSPRQGDYGYTF
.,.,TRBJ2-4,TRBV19,TGTGCCAGTAGTGGGGTAAGCGGCAAAAACATTCAGTACTTC,CASSGVSGKNIQYF
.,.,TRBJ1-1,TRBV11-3,TGTGCCAGCAGCTTAGATTTTCGGCAGGGTGAGACTGAAGCTTTCTTT,CASSLDFRQGETEAFF
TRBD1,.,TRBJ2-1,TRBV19,TGTGCCACCTCCAGGGGGACGCATGAGCAGTTCTTC,CATSRGTHEQFF
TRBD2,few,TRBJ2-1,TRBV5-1,TGCGCCAGCAGCGGATCCGGGACTACTATCAATGAGCAGTTCTTC,CASSGSGTTINEQFF
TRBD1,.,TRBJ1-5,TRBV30,TGTGCCTGGAGCGCGGGACAGGGGGTAGGTCAGCCCCAGCATTTT,CAWSAGQGVGQPQHF
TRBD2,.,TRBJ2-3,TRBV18,TGTGCCAGCTCACCACGGGGCGGGGGTGGAGCCGACACAGATACGCAGTATTTT,CASSPRGGGGADTDTQYF
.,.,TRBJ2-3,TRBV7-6,TGTGCCAGCAGCTTAGGTGGGACTAGCACAGATACGCAGTATTTT,CASSLGGTSTDTQYF
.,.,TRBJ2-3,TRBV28,TGTGCCAGCAGTCCACCAGGTTGGGGCACAGATACGCAGTATTTT,CASSPPGWGTDTQYF
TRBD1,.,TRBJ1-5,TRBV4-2,TGTGCCAGCAGCCAAGCCGGGACAGAGAGCAATCAGCCCCAGCATTTT,CASSQAGTESNQPQHF
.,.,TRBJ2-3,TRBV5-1,TGCGCCAGCAGCTTGGGTATTCAGACAGATACGCAGTATTTT,CASSLGIQTDTQYF
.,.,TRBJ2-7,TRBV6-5,TGTGCCAGTAGGAAGGCAGGGGCGTACGAGCAGTACTTC,CASRKAGAYEQYF
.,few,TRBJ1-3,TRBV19,TGTGCCAGTATGGCTGGCACCTCTGGAAACACCATATATTTT,CASMAGTSGNTIYF
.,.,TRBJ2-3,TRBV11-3,TGTGCCAGCAGCCCGCGGGGAGATACGCAGTATTTT,CASSPRGDTQYF
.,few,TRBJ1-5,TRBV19,TGTGCCAGTACCTGGACGGGGAATCAGCCCCAGCATTTT,CASTWTGNQPQHF
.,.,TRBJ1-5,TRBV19,TGTGCCAGTAGTACGAGAAGGGGGGGAGATAGCAATCAGCCCCAGCATTTT,CASSTRRGGDSNQPQHF
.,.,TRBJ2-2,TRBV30,TGTGCCTGGGTTCCATTCGGGACACTTCGGACCGGGGAGCTGTTTTTT,CAWVPFGTLRTGELFF
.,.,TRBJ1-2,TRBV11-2,TGTGCCAGCAGCTTAGGGACATCCTTTGGCTACACCTTC,CASSLGTSFGYTF